This TCR beta chain was found in a study of blood T cell repertoires in COVID-19. Study as a whole: Both acute and convalescent COVID-19 samples were obtained from the United States, Italy and Spain.

Residents of about two dozen US areas, aged about 18 to 95 years, made up the participants. Participant-reported clinical history was the basis for cohort assignment. CDR1 is SQVTM, CDR2 ANQGSEA, per germline. The CDR3 extends over 12 amino acids. V lost 7 bases, J lost 3 bases, and 13 bases lay in between. This clone was observed once. TCRdb's copy holds only in-frame clones and misses some; the assay was immunoSEQ multiplex PCR. The sample records roughly 200,000 clones, approximately 86% being singletons. Sequenced: PBMCs or T cells enriched from blood (not recorded which). This clonotype was obtained from a woman aged 60-75 years with acute COVID-19. The V and J genes are TRBV29-1 and TRBJ2-7; D is perhaps TRBD1 (5 bases). In nucleotides, the CDR3 is TGCAGCGCCCAAAGGGGCCGCTACGAGCAGTACTTC. Translating it yields CSAQRGRYEQYF.